These T cell receptor beta chains were read from a single sample in a study of beta chain features in type 1 diabetes. TCRdb's copy holds only in-frame clones and misses some; the assay was immunoSEQ multiplex PCR. Among nearly 250,000 clones listed, roughly 13% were seen once. The material sequenced was naive CD4+ T cells from blood. The receptors were gathered from a middle-aged woman in good health. Each CDR3 is given with its conserved first and last residue. The order of the fields is clone size, J gene, V gene, D gene, CDR3 DNA, CDR3 protein. D genes are given only for firm matches. Some rows mark clone size as missing; the rest say once, few, many or name a class of expanded clone.

clone size: NA; J gene: TRBJ2-7; V gene: TRBV5-1; D gene: NA; CDR3 DNA: TGCGCCAGCAGGAGCGGCGGGGTAAGCTACGAGCAGTACTTC; CDR3 protein: CASRSGGVSYEQYF
clone size: few; J gene: TRBJ2-3; V gene: TRBV5-4; D gene: TRBD1; CDR3 DNA: TGTGCCAGCGGAGCCGGGACAGGGGGCCCAGATACGCAGTATTTT; CDR3 protein: CASGAGTGGPDTQYF
clone size: NA; J gene: TRBJ1-2; V gene: TRBV10-3; D gene: TRBD1; CDR3 DNA: TGTGCCATCAGTGAGATCGGGGACAGCGTGTATGGCTACACCTTC; CDR3 protein: CAISEIGDSVYGYTF
clone size: NA; J gene: TRBJ2-3; V gene: TRBV25-1; D gene: TRBD1; CDR3 DNA: TGTGCCAGCAGTGAACATGGACAGGGGAGCACAGATACGCAGTATTTT; CDR3 protein: CASSEHGQGSTDTQYF
clone size: NA; J gene: TRBJ1-5; V gene: TRBV7-6; D gene: NA; CDR3 DNA: TGTGCCAGCAGCTTATATCAGGATCAGCCCCAGCATTTT; CDR3 protein: CASSLYQDQPQHF
clone size: few; J gene: TRBJ1-6; V gene: TRBV7-9; D gene: NA; CDR3 DNA: TGTGCCAGCAGCTTAGAAAGGGGAAACTCACCCCTCCACTTT; CDR3 protein: CASSLERGNSPLHF
clone size: few; J gene: TRBJ1-6; V gene: TRBV7-9; D gene: NA; CDR3 DNA: TGTGCCAGCAGCTTACTTTCCTCACCCCTCCACTTT; CDR3 protein: CASSLLSSPLHF
clone size: NA; J gene: TRBJ2-7; V gene: TRBV6-5; D gene: NA; CDR3 DNA: TGTGCCAGCAGCGATCTCGGGACAAAGTTGCAGTACTTC; CDR3 protein: CASSDLGTKLQYF
clone size: few; J gene: TRBJ2-3; V gene: TRBV19; D gene: NA; CDR3 DNA: TGTGCCAGTAGGGGGGGGGCAGGGCGGACAGATACGCAGTATTTT; CDR3 protein: CASRGGAGRTDTQYF
clone size: few; J gene: TRBJ2-5; V gene: TRBV5-1; D gene: TRBD2; CDR3 DNA: TGCGCCAGCAGCCTCCTAGGCGGGGGGGTCCAAGAGACCCAGTACTTC; CDR3 protein: CASSLLGGGVQETQYF
clone size: few; J gene: TRBJ2-7; V gene: TRBV18; D gene: NA; CDR3 DNA: TGTGCCAGCTCACCGTCACAGGGTCCCGAGCAGTACTTC; CDR3 protein: CASSPSQGPEQYF
clone size: NA; J gene: TRBJ1-5; V gene: TRBV4-1; D gene: TRBD1; CDR3 DNA: TGCGCCAGCAGCCAGGGACAGGTACAGCCCCAGCATTTT; CDR3 protein: CASSQGQVQPQHF
clone size: few; J gene: TRBJ2-2; V gene: TRBV18; D gene: NA; CDR3 DNA: TGTGCCAGCTCACTGGTGGGACAATCGAACACCGGGGAGCTGTTTTTT; CDR3 protein: CASSLVGQSNTGELFF
clone size: few; J gene: TRBJ2-2; V gene: TRBV5-6; D gene: TRBD1; CDR3 DNA: TGTGCCAGCAGCTTGGCGATCGGGGACAGGGGTCGAACCGGGGAGCTGTTTTTT; CDR3 protein: CASSLAIGDRGRTGELFF
clone size: few; J gene: TRBJ2-3; V gene: TRBV10-3; D gene: NA; CDR3 DNA: TGTGCCATCGGTTCTATTGGAGCGGGCACAGATACGCAGTATTTT; CDR3 protein: CAIGSIGAGTDTQYF
clone size: few; J gene: TRBJ2-3; V gene: TRBV2; D gene: TRBD2; CDR3 DNA: TGTGCCAGCACCAGCGCGGGGGGGCCCGGAGATACGCAGTATTTT; CDR3 protein: CASTSAGGPGDTQYF
clone size: few; J gene: TRBJ1-2; V gene: TRBV12-5; D gene: TRBD1; CDR3 DNA: TGTGCTAGTACCCTTTTCGGGACAGGGGGCACCGGCTACACCTTC; CDR3 protein: CASTLFGTGGTGYTF
clone size: NA; J gene: TRBJ1-2; V gene: TRBV7-2; D gene: TRBD1; CDR3 DNA: TGTGCCAGCAGCTTACAGGGGGCTACTCCGTATGGCTACACCTTC; CDR3 protein: CASSLQGATPYGYTF
clone size: NA; J gene: TRBJ1-1; V gene: TRBV2; D gene: NA; CDR3 DNA: TGTGCCAGCAGGTCAGGTTCAGCTTTCTTT; CDR3 protein: CASRSGSAFF